This is a list of T cell receptor beta chains from one sample in a study of blood T cell repertoires in COVID-19. Profiling relied on immunoSEQ multiplex PCR, and the TCRdb table lists in-frame clones only, not all of them. The sample consists of more than 150,000 clones, 75% to 85% of them appearing once. Source material: peripheral blood. The receptors stem from a woman aged 50 to 60 with acute or convalescent COVID-19. The CDR3 runs from the conserved cysteine through the conserved F or W. A clone size is listed for some rows: how often the clone was seen (once, few, many), or a class if it is expanded.

cdr3_aa	clone_size	v_call	j_call
CASSPGTGDRDTEAFF	once	TRBV5-5	TRBJ1-1
CASSVVRIGGNQPQHF	NA	TRBV9	TRBJ1-5
CASSESPRLGNEQFF	NA	TRBV2	TRBJ2-1
CASSKGQRESRETQYF	NA	TRBV21-1	TRBJ2-5
CASILAGDLYEQYF	NA	TRBV6-5	TRBJ2-7
CSARGTEKQFF	NA	TRBV20-1	TRBJ2-1
CASRVGTYNEQFF	NA	TRBV12-3/TRBV12-4	TRBJ2-1
CASSVGAGSNQPQHF	once	TRBV7-2	TRBJ1-5
CASSAGQLSSGNTIYF	NA	TRBV4-1	TRBJ1-3
CASSLVSGSGGNYGYTF	NA	TRBV7-2	TRBJ1-2
CASRQGLAGGNEQFF	NA	TRBV4-1	TRBJ2-1
CASSPGVIDGELFF	NA	TRBV5-5	TRBJ2-2
CASSSGTGAEKLFF	NA	TRBV7-2	TRBJ1-4
CASSSLSGIGTDTQYF	NA	TRBV5-1	TRBJ2-3
CASSQDSPLSGIHGYTF	NA	TRBV4-1	TRBJ1-2
CASSRTGVQETQYF	NA	TRBV7-6	TRBJ2-5
CASSQDWTTHFPGELFF	NA	TRBV4-3	TRBJ2-2
CASSTGGRGWEKLFF	NA	TRBV6-5	TRBJ1-4
CASSPPGRTGGGETQYF	NA	TRBV7-2	TRBJ2-5
CASRSGVYEQYF	few	TRBV6-5	TRBJ2-7
CASSQTSGGAIDTQYF	NA	TRBV4-2	TRBJ2-3
CASSQGKQGADSPLHF	NA	TRBV4-1	TRBJ1-6
CASSYFPGFNEKLFF	NA	TRBV6-2/TRBV6-3	TRBJ1-4
CASSSLIQGTTEAFF	NA	TRBV5-1	TRBJ1-1
CASSPMRGGDEQFF	NA	TRBV5-4	TRBJ2-1
CASSESVSPLHF	NA	TRBV6-1	TRBJ1-6
CASSQREGLNQPQHF	NA	TRBV4-1	TRBJ1-5